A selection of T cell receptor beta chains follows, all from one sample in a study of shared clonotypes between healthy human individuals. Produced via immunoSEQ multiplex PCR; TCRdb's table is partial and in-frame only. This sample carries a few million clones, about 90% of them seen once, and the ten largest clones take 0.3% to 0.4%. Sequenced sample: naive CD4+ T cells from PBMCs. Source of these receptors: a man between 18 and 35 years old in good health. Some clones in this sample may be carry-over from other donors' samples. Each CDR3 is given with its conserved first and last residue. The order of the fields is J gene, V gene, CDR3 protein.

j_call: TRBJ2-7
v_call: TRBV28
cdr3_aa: CASSSPGRALYEQYF

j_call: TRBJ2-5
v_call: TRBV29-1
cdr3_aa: CSVELVAWQETQYF

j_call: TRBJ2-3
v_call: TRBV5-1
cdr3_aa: CASSTGGLAGADTQYF

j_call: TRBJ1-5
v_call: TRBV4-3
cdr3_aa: CASSQGFGRNQPQHF

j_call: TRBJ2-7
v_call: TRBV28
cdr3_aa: CASISPGRRQGSYEQYF

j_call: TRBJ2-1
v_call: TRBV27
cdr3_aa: CASRSAGVREQFF

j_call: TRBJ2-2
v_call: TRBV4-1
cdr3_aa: CASSGRTSGRTGELFF

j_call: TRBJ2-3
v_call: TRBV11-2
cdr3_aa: CASSLSADTQYF

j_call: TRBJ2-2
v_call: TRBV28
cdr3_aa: CASSFRRGVTGELFF

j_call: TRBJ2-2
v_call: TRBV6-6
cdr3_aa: CASTGTSGANTGELFF

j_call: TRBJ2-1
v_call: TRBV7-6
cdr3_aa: CASSLALSGSGYNEQFF

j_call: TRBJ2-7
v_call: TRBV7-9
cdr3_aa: CASSSQAYEQYF

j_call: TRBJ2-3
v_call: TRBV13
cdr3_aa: CASSPRGVGTDTQYF

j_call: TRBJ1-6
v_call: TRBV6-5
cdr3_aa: CASSRTGNSPLHF

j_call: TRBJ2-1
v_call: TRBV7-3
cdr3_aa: CASSLNGPAGEQFF

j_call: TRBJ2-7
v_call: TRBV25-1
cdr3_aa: CASSAPGARGYEQYF

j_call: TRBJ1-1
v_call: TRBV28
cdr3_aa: CASASPVLRRTEAFF

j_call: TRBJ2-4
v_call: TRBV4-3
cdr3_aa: CASSQGGTKETKNIQYF

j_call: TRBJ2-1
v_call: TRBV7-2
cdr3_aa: CASSYTSYNEQFF

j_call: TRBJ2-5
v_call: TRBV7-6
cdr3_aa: CASSWGQRGVETQYF

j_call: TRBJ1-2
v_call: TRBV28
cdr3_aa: CASGRYSPNYGYTF

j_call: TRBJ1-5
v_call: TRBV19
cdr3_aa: CASSQQGANQPQHF

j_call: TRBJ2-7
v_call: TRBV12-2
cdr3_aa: CASRLKTSGGFSSYEQYF

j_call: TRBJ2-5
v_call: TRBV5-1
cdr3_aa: CASSFGDGETQYF

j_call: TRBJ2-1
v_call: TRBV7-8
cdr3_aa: CASSWKSGSSFHEQFF

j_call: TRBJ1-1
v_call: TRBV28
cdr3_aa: CASSLSEEVTEAFF

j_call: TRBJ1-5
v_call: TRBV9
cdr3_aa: CASSPRGGNQPQHF

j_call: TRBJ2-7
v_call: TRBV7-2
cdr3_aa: CASSSPRTSGSYEQYF

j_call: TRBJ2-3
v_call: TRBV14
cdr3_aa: CASSQTLKDTQYF

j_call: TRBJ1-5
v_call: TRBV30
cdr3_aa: CAWSGMGARQPQHF

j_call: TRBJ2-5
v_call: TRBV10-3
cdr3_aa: CAISGGGLVETQYF

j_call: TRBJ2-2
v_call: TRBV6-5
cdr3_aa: CASSYITGELFF

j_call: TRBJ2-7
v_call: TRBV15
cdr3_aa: CATSRDPRGSYEQYF

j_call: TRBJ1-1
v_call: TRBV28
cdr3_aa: CASSLKPRETEAFF

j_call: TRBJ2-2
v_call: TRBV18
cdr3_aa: CASSPPAGRGTGELFF

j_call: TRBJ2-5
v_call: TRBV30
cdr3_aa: CAWSSGAAQETQYF

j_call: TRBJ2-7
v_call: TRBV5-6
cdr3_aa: CASSWAGTGSYEQYF

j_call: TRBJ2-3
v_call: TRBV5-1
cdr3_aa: CASSLASSGRGLRGDTQYF

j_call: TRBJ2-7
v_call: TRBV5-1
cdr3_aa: CASKPAGGIGEQYF

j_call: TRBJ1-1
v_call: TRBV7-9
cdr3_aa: CASSFTGTGDPGAFF

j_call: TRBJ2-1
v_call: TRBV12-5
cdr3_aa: CASGFLAGSYNEQFF

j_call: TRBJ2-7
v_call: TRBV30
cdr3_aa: CAWTKTAPRTGETSYEQYF

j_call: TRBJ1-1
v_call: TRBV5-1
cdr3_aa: CASSLQGGNTEAFF

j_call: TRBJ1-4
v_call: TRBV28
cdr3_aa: CASSWETTNEKLFF

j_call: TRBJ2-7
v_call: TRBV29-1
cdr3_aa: CSVETGNHYEQYF

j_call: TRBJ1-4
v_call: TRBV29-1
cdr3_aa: CSVGYRVGEKLFF

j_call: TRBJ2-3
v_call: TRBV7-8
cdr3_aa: CASSQTSGIGTQYF

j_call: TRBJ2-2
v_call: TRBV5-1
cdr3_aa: CASSSATGELFF

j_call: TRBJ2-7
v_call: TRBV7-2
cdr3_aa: CASSRSSGTSSYEQYF

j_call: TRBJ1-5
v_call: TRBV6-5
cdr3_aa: CASSPTGDQPQHF